This T cell receptor beta chain appears in the sequencing data of a study of spatial heterogeneity in lung cancer. Every cDNA TCR molecule received its own unique molecular identifier. TCRdb re-derived calls from the 5' RACE reads in MiXCR, one entry per CDR3 protein. This repertoire shows approximately 44,000 distinct CDR3 sequences, roughly an eighth found once; its top ten account for 50% to 70%. Stated time point: sample taken at primary tumor resection. TCRs were sequenced from unsorted whole RNA of tumor, nontumor lung or PBMC. Samples were donated by 72 untreated early-stage non-small cell lung cancer patients. Study-level results: Follow-up blood showed ubiquitous expanded tumor TCRs less than blood at resection did.

Worth noting for this clonotype: The antigen remains undetermined.

This CDR3 comprises 18 residues. Germline CDR1 is SGHTA and CDR2 is FQGNSA. Trimming removed 1 base from V and 0 bases from J, with 16 bases in between. V and J are TRBV7-2 and TRBJ2-1; a possible D gene is TRBD1 (5 bases). The source of this sequence is a male donor with early-stage non-small cell lung cancer. The sample consisted of PBMCs, taken at surgery. CDR3 DNA sequence: TGTGCCAGCAGCTTAGGTGTCAGGGCCAGGAGCTCCTACAATGAGCAGTTCTTC. As protein: CASSLGVRARSSYNEQFF.